This TCR beta chain was captured in a study of blood T cells in healthy people across ages. Findings of the study overall: Comparison with aged donors showed that long-lived donors had more naive CD4+ cells and higher diversity. Diversity figures based on one million T cells were deemed too low.

A second 7 to 11 cycle PCR used barcoded and J-beta primers. Researchers report that a template-switch adaptor with 12 random nucleotides tagged each cDNA molecule. TCRdb processed the 5' RACE reads anew with MiXCR; each CDR3 protein has one entry. The top ten hold about 2.1% of the sample, which has about 1.8 million distinct CDR3 sequences, around half seen once. The germline V gene encodes CDR1 MNHEY and CDR2 SVGEGT. The CDR3 spans 17 residues. With 1 base removed from V and 7 bases from J, the gap between germline ends came to 20 bases. On this clonotype itself: Its antigen is currently unknown.

This clonotype was obtained from a woman aged 40 to 55 in good health. This rearrangement joins TRBV6-2 or TRBV6-3 to TRBJ2-1; D assignment may be TRBD1 or TRBD2 (6 bases each). Sequencing used blood. CDR3 in DNA: TGTGCCAGCAGTTACTACCATCGGGACGGGGGCGGGAATGAGCAGTTCTTC. The encoded protein is CASSYYHRDGGGNEQFF.